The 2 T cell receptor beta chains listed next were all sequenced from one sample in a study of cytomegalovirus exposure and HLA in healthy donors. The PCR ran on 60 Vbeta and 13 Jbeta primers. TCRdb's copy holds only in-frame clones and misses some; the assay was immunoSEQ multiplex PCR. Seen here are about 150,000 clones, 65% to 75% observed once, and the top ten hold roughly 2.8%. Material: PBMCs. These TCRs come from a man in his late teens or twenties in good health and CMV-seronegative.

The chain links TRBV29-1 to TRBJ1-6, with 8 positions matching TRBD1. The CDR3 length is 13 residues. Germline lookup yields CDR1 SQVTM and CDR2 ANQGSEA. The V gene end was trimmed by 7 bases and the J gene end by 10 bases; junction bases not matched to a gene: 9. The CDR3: CSAGGQGGSPLHF. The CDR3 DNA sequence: TGCAGCGCAGGAGGACAGGGAGGATCACCCCTCCACTTT.

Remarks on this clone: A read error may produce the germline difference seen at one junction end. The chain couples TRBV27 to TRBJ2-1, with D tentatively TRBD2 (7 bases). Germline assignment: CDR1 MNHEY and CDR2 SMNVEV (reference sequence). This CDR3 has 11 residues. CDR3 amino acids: CASSTGGPSLF. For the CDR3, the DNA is TGTGCCAGCAGTACGGGGGGCCCCTCGCTCTTC.